This TCR beta chain derives from a study of beta chain features in type 1 diabetes. Study-wide background: Age, gender, cell numbers and subset yield matched between patients and controls.

This CDR3 is built from 12 residues. Per germline, CDR1 MGHDK and CDR2 SYGVNS. V was trimmed by 6 bases and J by 2 bases, leaving 8 bases between them. Expressed TCRB transcripts were sequenced because the isolated RNA had all been reverse transcribed beforehand. The table came from immunoSEQ multiplex PCR; TCRdb's copy has only in-frame clones and leaves some out. The table includes hundreds of thousands of clones, 30% detected once. This clone has only a few counts. The sample consisted of naive CD4+ T cells from blood. The chain links TRBV25-1 to TRBJ2-7; no reliable D call. The source of this sequence is a man between 18 and 29 years old in good health. The CDR3 region has the DNA TGTGCCAGCAGAGGGCCGACCTACGAGCAGTACTTC. Encoded protein: CASRGPTYEQYF.